Each of the 3 T cell receptor beta chains below was sequenced from the same sample in a study of cytotoxic CD8 clonotypes in ibrutinib-treated CLL. Here immunoSEQ multiplex PCR was the method, and the copy in TCRdb shows in-frame clones only, minus some. The sample lists approximately 100,000 clones; approximately 58% were seen once. Here the sequenced sample was PBMCs, taken after 24 months of ibrutinib treatment. These receptors came from a human donor with chronic lymphocytic leukemia.

V gene TRBV7-2 combines with J gene TRBJ2-7, with 9 bases matching TRBD1. V lost 5 bases to trimming and J lost 4 bases; unmatched junction nucleotides: 9. The CDR3 spans 15 residues. In germline, CDR1 is SGHTA, CDR2 FQGNSA. Written as DNA, the CDR3 is TGTGCCAGCAGCCGACCGGGACAGGGATTGTACGAGCAGTACTTC. Its translation: CASSRPGQGLYEQYF.

This clone was observed once. Other DNA sequences of this sample code for an identical CDR3. The J gene is TRBJ2-7, the V gene TRBV6-5; D remains ambiguous. The CDR3 contains 13 residues. Per the germline V gene, CDR1 is MNHEY and CDR2 is SVGAGI. The V gene lost 5 bases and the J gene lost 0 bases, with 8 bases spanning the gap. The CDR3 DNA is TGTGCCAGCAGTCCGCGCGGCTCCTACGAGCAGTACTTC. Translating it yields CASSPRGSYEQYF.

The rearrangement links TRBV28 to TRBJ1-2; TRBD1 agrees at 8 bases. V lost 6 bases and J lost 6; bases outside the gene matches: 12. Germline V lookup: CDR1 MDHEN, CDR2 SYDVKM. The CDR3 loop spans 15 amino acids. CDR3 sequence (DNA): TGTGCCAGCAGCCGGAGACGGACAGGGTTAGATGGCTACACCTTC. Its translation: CASSRRRTGLDGYTF.